This is a list of T cell receptor beta chains from one sample in a study of blood T cell repertoires in COVID-19. Only in-frame clones appear in the TCRdb table, and some are missing; sequencing was by immunoSEQ multiplex PCR. The table has a few hundred thousand clones, around 90% seen once. The sample taken for sequencing was peripheral blood. Source of these receptors: a man aged 18 to 29 with active or convalescent COVID-19. CDR3s include the opening cysteine and the closing phenylalanine or tryptophan. A D gene is named only where the DNA matches it firmly. Not all rows give a size; the values are once, few, many and, for expanded clones, a class.

clone_size d_call j_call v_call cdr3_aa cdr3_nt
. . TRBJ2-1 TRBV9 CASSASGQNNEQFF TGTGCCAGCAGCGCCTCAGGACAGAACAATGAGCAGTTCTTC
. TRBD1 TRBJ1-1 TRBV6-5 CASSLDRRNTEAFF TGTGCCAGCAGTTTGGACAGGAGAAACACTGAAGCTTTCTTT
. TRBD1 TRBJ2-7 TRBV29-1 CSVVSQGEHWEQYF TGCAGCGTTGTTTCACAGGGGGAGCACTGGGAGCAGTACTTC
. . TRBJ2-5 TRBV6-2/TRBV6-3 CASSYDGYQETQYF TGTGCCAGCAGTTACGACGGGTACCAAGAGACCCAGTACTTC
. . TRBJ2-2 TRBV15 CATSKPTGELFF TGTGCCACCAGTAAGCCTACCGGGGAGCTGTTTTTT
. . TRBJ2-7 TRBV18 CASSQRLDSYEQYF TGTGCCAGCTCACAAAGACTAGACTCCTACGAGCAGTACTTC
. TRBD1 TRBJ1-1 TRBV4-3 CASSPGQGAATEAFF TGCGCCAGCAGCCCGGGACAGGGGGCGGCCACTGAAGCTTTCTTT
few . TRBJ2-1 TRBV11-2 CASSLSTGPNEQFF TGTGCCAGCAGCTTAAGTACAGGACCCAATGAGCAGTTCTTC
. TRBD1 TRBJ1-1 TRBV2 CATSGGTVAFF TGTGCCACTTCAGGAGGGACAGTAGCTTTCTTT
. TRBD2 TRBJ2-5 TRBV7-3 CASSLTGGAQETQYF TGTGCCAGCAGCTTAACCGGGGGGGCACAAGAGACCCAGTACTTC
. . TRBJ2-1 TRBV5-1 CASRDPSSGVNEQFF TGCGCCAGCAGGGACCCCTCCTCGGGGGTAAATGAGCAGTTCTTC
. . TRBJ1-1 TRBV11-2 CASSLPDTMNTEAFF TGTGCCAGCAGCTTACCGGACACGATGAACACTGAAGCTTTCTTT
. . TRBJ2-2 TRBV12-3/TRBV12-4 CASSPQLSGELFF TGTGCCAGCAGTCCTCAGTTGTCCGGGGAGCTGTTTTTT